This T cell receptor (beta chain) was captured by sequencing in a study of regulatory T cells in long-lasting Graves disease. Study-level findings and limits: Persistent disease preferred TRBV28, TRBJ1-2 and TRBJ2-5. TCR diversity was lower in persistent Graves' patients than in newly diagnosed ones.

This clonotype was observed a few times. The antigen remains unidentified. CDR1 is KGHDR and CDR2 is SFDVKD in the germline V gene. With V trimmed by 3 bases and J by 5 bases, 8 bases remained unmatched. There are 17 residues in the CDR3. Arm-PCR of CDR3 regions and iRepertoire HTBI primers were used to build TCR beta libraries. TCRdb itself ran the multiplex PCR reads through MiXCR, one entry per CDR3 protein. The sample includes 400,000 to 450,000 distinct CDR3 sequences, roughly 15% seen only once; the top ten take about 11%. The time point here: newly diagnosed GD, antithyroid drugs for less than 3 months. From PBMCs, RNA was extracted and then used to make the TCR library. The same data also contributed to another study, on T cells in Graves' hyperthyroidism and ophthalmopathy.

This TCR came from a woman in her twenties or thirties with Graves disease. The J gene is TRBJ2-3, the V gene TRBV24-1, with 12 positions matching TRBD2. The starting material was peripheral blood mononuclear cells (PBMCs), obtained at new diagnosis, from a patient treated with antithyroid drugs. CDR3 region: CATSDPTSGRYKDTQYF. As DNA, the CDR3 is TGTGCCACCAGTGATCCTACTAGCGGGAGGTATAAAGATACGCAGTATTTT.